This T cell receptor (beta chain) was sequenced during a study of blood T cell repertoires in COVID-19. Overall study: Sample material is recorded as cDNA or gDNA derived from T cells, B-cell-depleted T cells, or PBMCs.

The CDR3 totals 13 residues. The junction had 6 bases not matched to a gene; V was cut back by 5 bases and J by 5 bases. Measured with immunoSEQ multiplex PCR; TCRdb has only the in-frame clones, and not every one. The sample contains more than 75,000 clones, around nine tenths of which appear only once. What was sequenced was peripheral blood. The sequence was obtained from a man aged 25 to 40 with acute or convalescent COVID-19. The rearrangement uses TRBV12-3 or TRBV12-4 and TRBJ2-7; TRBD1 aligns across 7 bases. CDR3 sequence: CASSRQGFHEQYF. CDR3 DNA: TGTGCCAGCAGTCGACAGGGATTCCACGAGCAGTACTTC.